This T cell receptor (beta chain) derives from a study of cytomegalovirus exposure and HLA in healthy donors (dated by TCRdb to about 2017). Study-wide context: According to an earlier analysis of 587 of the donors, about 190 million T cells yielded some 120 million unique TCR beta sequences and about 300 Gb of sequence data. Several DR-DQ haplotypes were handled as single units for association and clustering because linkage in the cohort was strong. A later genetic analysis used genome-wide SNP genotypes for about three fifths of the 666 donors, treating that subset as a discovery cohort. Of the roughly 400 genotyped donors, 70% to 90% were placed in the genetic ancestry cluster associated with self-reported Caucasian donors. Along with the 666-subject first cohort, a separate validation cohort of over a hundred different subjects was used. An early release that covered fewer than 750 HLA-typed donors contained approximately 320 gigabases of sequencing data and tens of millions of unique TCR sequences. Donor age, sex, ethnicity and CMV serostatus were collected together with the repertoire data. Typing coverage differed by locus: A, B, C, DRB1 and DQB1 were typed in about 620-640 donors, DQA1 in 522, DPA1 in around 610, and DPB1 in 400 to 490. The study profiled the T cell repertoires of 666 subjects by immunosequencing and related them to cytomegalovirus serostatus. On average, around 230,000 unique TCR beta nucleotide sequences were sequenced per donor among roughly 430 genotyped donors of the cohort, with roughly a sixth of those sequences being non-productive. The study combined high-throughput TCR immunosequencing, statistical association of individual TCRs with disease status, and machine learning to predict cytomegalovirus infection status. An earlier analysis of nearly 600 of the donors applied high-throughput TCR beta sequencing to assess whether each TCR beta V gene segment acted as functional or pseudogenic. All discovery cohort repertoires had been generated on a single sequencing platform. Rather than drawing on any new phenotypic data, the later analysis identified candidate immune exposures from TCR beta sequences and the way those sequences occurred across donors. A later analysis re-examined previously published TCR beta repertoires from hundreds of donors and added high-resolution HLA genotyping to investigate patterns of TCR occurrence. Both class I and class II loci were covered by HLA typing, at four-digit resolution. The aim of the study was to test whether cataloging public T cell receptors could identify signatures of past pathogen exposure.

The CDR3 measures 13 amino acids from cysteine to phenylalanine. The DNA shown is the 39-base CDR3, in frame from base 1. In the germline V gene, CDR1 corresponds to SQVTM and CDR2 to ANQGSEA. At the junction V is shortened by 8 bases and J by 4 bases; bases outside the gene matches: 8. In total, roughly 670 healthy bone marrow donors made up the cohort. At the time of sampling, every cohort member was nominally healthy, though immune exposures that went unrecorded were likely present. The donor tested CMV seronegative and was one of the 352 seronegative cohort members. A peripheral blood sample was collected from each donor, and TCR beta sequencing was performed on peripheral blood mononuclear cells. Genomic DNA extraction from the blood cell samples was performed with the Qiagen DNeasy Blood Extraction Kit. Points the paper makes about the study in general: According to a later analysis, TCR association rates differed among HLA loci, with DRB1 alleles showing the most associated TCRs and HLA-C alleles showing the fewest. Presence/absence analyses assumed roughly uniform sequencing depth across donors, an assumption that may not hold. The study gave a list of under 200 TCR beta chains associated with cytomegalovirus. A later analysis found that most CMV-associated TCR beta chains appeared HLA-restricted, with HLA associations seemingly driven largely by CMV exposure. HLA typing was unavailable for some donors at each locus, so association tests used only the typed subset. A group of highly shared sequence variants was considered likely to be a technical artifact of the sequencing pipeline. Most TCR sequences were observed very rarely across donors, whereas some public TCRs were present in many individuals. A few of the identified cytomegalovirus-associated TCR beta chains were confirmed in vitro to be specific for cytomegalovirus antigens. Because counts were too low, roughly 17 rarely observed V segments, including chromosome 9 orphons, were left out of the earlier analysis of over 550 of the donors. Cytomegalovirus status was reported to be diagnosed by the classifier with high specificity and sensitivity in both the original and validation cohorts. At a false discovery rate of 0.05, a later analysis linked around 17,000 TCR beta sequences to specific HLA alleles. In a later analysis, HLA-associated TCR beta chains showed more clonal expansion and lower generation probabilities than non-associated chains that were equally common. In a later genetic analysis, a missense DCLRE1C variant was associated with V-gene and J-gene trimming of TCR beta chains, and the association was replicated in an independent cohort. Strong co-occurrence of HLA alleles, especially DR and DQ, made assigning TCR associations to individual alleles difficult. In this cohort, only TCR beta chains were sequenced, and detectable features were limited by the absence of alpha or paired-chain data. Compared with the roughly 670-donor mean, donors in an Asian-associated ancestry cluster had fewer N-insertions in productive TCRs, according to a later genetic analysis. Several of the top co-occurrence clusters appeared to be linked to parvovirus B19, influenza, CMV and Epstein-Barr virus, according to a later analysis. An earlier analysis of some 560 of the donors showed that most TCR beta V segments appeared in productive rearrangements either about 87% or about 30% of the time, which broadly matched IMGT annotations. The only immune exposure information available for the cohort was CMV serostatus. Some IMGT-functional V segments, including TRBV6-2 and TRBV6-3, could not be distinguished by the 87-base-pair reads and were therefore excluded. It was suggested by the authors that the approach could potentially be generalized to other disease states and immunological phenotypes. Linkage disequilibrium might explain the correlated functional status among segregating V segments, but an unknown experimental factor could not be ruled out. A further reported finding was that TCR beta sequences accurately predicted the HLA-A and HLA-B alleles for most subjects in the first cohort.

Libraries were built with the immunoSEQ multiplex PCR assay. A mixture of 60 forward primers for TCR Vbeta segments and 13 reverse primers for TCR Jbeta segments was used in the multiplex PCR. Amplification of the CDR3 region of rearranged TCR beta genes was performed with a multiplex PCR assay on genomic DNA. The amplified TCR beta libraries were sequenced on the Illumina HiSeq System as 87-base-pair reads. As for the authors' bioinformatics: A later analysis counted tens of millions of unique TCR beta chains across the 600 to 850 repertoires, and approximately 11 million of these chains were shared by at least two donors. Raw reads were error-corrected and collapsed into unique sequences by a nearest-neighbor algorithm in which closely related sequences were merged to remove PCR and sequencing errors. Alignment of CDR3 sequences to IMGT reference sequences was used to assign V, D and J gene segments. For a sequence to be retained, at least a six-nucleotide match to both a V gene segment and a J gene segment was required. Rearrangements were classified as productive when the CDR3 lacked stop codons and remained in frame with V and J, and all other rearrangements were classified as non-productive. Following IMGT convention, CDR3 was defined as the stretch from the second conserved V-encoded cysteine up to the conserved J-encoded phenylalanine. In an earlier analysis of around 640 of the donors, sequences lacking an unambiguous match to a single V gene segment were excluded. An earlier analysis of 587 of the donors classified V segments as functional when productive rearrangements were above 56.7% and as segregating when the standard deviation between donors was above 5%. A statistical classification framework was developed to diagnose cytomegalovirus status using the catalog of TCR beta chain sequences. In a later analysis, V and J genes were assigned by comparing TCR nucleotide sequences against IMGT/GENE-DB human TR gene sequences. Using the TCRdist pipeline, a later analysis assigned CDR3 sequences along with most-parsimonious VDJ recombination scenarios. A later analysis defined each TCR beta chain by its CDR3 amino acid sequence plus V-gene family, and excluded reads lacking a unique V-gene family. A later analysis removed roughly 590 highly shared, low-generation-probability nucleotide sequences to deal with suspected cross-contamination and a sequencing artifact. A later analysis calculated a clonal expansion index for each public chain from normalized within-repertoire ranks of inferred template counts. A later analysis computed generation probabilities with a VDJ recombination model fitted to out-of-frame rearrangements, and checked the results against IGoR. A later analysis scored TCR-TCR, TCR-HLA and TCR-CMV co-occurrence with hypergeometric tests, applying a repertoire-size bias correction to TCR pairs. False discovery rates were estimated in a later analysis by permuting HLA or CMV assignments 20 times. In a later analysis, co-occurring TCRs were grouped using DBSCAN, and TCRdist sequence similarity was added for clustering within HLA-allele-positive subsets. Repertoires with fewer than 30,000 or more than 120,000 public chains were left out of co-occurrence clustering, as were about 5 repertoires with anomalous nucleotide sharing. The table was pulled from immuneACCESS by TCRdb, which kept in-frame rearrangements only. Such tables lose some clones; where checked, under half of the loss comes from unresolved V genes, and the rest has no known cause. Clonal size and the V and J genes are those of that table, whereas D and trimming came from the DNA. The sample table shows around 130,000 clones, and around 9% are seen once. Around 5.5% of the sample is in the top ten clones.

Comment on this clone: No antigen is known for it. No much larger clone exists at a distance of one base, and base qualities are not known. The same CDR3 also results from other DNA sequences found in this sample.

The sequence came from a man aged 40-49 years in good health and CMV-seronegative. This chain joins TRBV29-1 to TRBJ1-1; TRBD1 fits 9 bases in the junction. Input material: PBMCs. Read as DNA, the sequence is TGCAGCACGGACAGGGGAGGGGGCACTGAAGCTTTCTTT. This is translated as CSTDRGGGTEAFF.